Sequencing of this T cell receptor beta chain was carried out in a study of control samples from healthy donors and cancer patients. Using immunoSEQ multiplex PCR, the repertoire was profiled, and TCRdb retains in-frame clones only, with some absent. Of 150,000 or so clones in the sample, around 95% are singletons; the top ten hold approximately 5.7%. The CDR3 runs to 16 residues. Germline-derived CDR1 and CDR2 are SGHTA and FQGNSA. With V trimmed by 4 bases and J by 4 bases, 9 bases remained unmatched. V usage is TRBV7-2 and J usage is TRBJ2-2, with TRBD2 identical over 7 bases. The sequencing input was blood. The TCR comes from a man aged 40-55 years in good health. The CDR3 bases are TGTGCCAGCAGCTCTTGGGGGGGGAGGAGCACCGGGGAGCTGTTTTTT. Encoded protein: CASSSWGGRSTGELFF.